This TCR beta chain was captured by sequencing in a study of breast tumors, draining lymph nodes, adjacent tissues. The lymph nodes were axillary draining lymph nodes from breast cancer patients. TCRdb itself ran the multiplex PCR reads through MiXCR, one entry per CDR3 protein. This table has about 200,000 distinct CDR3 sequences, under 40% appearing once. Sequencing used axillary lymph node tissue. This receptor was identified in a female donor with breast cancer. Some clones in this sample may be carry-over from other donors' samples.

The CDR3: CATSEFGTSGRPSEQFF. CDR3 DNA sequence: TGTGCCACCAGTGAATTCGGGACTAGCGGGAGACCGAGTGAGCAGTTCTTC. V usage is TRBV24-1 and J usage is TRBJ2-1, with 14 bases that match TRBD2. CDR1 is KGHDR, CDR2 SFDVKD, per germline. The CDR3 covers 17 residues. Unmatched junction bases numbered 10, after V lost 4 bases and J lost 9 bases.